This T cell receptor beta chain comes out of a study of T cells in localized non-small cell lung cancer. Study conclusions and caveats: With higher T cell density in blood came longer overall survival.

TCRdb's table, derived via immunoSEQ multiplex PCR, lists solely in-frame clones and lacks some. Counted here are around 40,000 clones, about 88% occurring once; the ten biggest clones make up roughly 7.7%. This clone was picked up a small number of times. Its antigen is currently unknown. V was pared by 4 bases and J by 1 base, with 14 bases between. The CDR3 runs 16 residues. The germline gives CDR1 ENHRY, CDR2 SYGVKD. This rearrangement joins TRBV10-3 to TRBJ2-1; the D call may be TRBD1 or TRBD2 (7 bases each). The receptor comes from a woman between 18 and 50 years old with stage III lung adenocarcinoma. Sample: peripheral blood, taken before any cancer treatment. CDR3 DNA: TGTGCCATCAGTGGGGGGGGGACAGCTTCCTACAATGAGCAGTTCTTC. It specifies CAISGGGTASYNEQFF.